The entry that follows covers one TCR beta chain sequence. Its target is unknown. The record originates from a study of cytomegalovirus exposure and HLA in healthy donors. Both 60 Vbeta primers and 13 Jbeta primers went into the PCR. This table comes from immunoSEQ multiplex PCR, and its TCRdb copy is limited to in-frame clones, with some not included. This table has around 120,000 clones, roughly 82% appearing once. V dropped 4 bases and J dropped 5 bases, with 15 bases sitting between them. The CDR3 spans 15 residues. In germline, CDR1 is SGHTA, CDR2 FQGTGA. Study results and caveats: A later analysis found that most CMV-associated TCR beta chains appeared HLA-restricted.

Sequenced input: PBMCs. V usage is TRBV7-3 and J usage is TRBJ2-1; maybe TRBD2 (5 bases). The source of this sequence is a boy between 5 and 17 years old in good health and CMV-seronegative. CDR3 nucleotides: TGTGCCAGCAGCTCACGAGGGTCTAGGGACAATGAGCAGTTCTTC. Protein product: CASSSRGSRDNEQFF. Complete variable domain (other parts from reference TRBV7-3 and TRBJ2-1): GAGVSQTPSNKVTEKGKYVELRCDPISGHTALYWYRQSLGQGPEFLIYFQGTGAADDSGLPNDRFFAVRPEGSVSTLKIQRTERGDSAVYLCASSSRGSRDNEQFFGPGTRLTVL.